This T cell receptor beta chain was documented in a study of cytomegalovirus exposure and HLA in healthy donors. Whole-study results and caveats: Later analysis showed TCR association rates varying by HLA locus, highest for DRB1 and lowest for HLA-C. Reportedly, TCR beta sequences accurately predicted HLA-A and HLA-B alleles in most subjects.

The PCR made use of 60 Vbeta and 13 Jbeta primers. Profiled with immunoSEQ multiplex PCR; TCRdb holds only in-frame clones, not every one. The sample gives approximately 100,000 clones, under 85% of which show up once; 1.9% is in the top ten. Trimming cost V 3 bases and J 4 bases; bases outside gene matches: 6. From germline, CDR1 is MNHEY and CDR2 SVGAGI. The CDR3 extends over 15 amino acids. As regards this clone: The antigen is not known.

This sequence joins TRBV6-5 and TRBJ2-7; TRBD2 matches at 10 bases. The clonotype was recovered from a woman in her 40s in good health and CMV-seronegative. The sample consisted of PBMCs. CDR3 sequence reads: CASSYEVAGGYEQYF. CDR3 in DNA: TGTGCCAGCAGTTATGAGGTAGCGGGAGGTTACGAGCAGTACTTC.